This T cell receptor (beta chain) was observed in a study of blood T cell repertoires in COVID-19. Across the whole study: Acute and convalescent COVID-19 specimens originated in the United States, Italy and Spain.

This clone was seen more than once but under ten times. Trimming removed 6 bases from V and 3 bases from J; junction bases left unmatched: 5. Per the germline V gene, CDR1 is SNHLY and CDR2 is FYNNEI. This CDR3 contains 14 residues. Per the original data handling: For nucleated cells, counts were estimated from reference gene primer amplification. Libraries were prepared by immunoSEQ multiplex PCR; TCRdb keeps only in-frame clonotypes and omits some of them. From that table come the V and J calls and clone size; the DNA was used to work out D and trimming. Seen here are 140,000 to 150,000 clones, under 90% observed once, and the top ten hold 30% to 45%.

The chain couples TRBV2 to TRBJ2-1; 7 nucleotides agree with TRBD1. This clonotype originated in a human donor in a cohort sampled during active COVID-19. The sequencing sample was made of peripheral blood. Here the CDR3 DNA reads TGTGCCAGCAGCAAAGACAGGGACTACAATGAGCAGTTCTTC. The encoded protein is CASSKDRDYNEQFF. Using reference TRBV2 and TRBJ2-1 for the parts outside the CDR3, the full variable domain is EPEVTQTPSHQVTQMGQEVILRCVPISNHLYFYWYRQILGQKVEFLVSFYNNEISEKSEIFDDQFSVERPDGSNFTLKIRSTKLEDSAMYFCASSKDRDYNEQFFGPGTRLTVL.